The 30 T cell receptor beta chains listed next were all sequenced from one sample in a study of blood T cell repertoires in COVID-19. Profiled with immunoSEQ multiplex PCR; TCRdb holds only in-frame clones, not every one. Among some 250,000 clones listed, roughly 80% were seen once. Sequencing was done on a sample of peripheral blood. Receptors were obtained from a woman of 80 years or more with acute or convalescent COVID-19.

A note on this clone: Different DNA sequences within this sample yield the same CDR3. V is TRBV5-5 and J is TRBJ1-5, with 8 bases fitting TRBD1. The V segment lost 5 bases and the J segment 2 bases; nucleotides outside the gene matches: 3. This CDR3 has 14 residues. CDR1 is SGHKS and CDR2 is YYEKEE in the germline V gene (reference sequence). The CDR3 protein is CASSPDRGNQPQHF. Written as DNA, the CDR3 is TGTGCCAGCAGTCCGGACAGGGGCAATCAGCCCCAGCATTTT. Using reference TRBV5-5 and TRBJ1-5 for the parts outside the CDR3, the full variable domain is DAGVTQSPTHLIKTRGQQVTLRCSPISGHKSVSWYQQVLGQGPQFIFQYYEKEERGRGNFPDRFSARQFPNYSSELNVNALLLGDSALYLCASSPDRGNQPQHFGDGTRLSIL.

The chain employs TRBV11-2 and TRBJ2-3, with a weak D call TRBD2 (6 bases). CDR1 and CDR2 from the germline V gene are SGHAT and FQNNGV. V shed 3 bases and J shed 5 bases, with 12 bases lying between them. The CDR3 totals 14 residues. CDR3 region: CASSFTTRKDTQYF. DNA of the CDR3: TGTGCCAGCAGCTTCACGACTAGAAAAGATACGCAGTATTTT.

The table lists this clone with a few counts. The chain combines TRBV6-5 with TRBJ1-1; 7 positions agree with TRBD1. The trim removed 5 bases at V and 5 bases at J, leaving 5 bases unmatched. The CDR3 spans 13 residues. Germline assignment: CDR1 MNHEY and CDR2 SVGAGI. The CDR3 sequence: CASSQTGRTEAFF. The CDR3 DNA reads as TGTGCCAGCAGTCAGACAGGGAGGACTGAAGCTTTCTTT.

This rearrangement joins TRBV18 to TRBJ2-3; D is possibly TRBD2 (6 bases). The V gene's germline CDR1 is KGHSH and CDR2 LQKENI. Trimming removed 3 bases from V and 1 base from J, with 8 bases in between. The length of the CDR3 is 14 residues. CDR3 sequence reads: CASSPVAGTDTQYF. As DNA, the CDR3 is TGTGCCAGCTCACCTGTAGCGGGCACAGATACGCAGTATTTT.

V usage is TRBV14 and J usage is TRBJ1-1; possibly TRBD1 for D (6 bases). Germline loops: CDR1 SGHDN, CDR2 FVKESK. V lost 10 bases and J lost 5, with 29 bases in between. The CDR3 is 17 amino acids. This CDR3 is CATYQHPSGANRTEAFF. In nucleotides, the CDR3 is TGTGCCACATACCAACATCCATCAGGGGCGAACCGAACTGAAGCTTTCTTT.

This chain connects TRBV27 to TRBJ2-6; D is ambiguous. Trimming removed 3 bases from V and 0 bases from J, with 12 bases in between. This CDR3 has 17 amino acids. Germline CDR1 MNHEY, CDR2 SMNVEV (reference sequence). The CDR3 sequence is CASSLSPGNSGANVLTF. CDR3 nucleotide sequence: TGTGCCAGCAGTTTGTCCCCAGGAAACTCTGGGGCCAACGTCCTGACTTTC.

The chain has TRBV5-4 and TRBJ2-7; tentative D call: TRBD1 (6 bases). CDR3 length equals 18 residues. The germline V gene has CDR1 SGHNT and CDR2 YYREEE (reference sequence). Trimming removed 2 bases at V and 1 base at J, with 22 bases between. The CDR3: CASSFVGSGQRASYEQYF. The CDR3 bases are TGTGCCAGCAGCTTTGTAGGGTCTGGACAGCGAGCATCCTACGAGCAGTACTTC.

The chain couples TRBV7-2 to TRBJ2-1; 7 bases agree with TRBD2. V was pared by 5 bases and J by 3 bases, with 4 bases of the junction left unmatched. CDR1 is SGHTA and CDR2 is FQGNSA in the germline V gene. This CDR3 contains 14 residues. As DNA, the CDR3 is TGTGCCAGCAGCCAAACTAGCGTCTACAATGAGCAGTTCTTC. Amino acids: CASSQTSVYNEQFF.

CDR3 region: CASSVAPRQDEQYF. The DNA for the CDR3 is TGTGCCAGCAGCGTAGCCCCGAGACAGGACGAGCAGTACTTC. This chain connects TRBV9 to TRBJ2-7; a weak D match, TRBD1 (6 bases). The V end lost 0 bases, the J end lost 5 bases, and 12 bases lay between the germline ends. This CDR3 has 14 residues. Looked up from germline, CDR1 is SGDLS and CDR2 is YYNGEE.

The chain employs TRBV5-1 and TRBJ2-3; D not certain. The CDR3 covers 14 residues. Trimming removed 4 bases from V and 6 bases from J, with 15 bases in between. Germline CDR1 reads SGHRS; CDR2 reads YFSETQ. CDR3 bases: TGCGCCAGCAGCGCCGCTCCCCCGGAGGATACGCAGTATTTT. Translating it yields CASSAAPPEDTQYF.

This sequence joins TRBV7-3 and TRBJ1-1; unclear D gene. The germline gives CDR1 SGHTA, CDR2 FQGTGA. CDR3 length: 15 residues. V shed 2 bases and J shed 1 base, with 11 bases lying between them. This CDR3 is CASSLFVIGNTEAFF. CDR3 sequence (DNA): TGTGCCAGCAGCTTATTCGTAATCGGGAACACTGAAGCTTTCTTT. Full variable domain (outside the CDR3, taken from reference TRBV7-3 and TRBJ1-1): GAGVSQTPSNKVTEKGKYVELRCDPISGHTALYWYRQSLGQGPEFLIYFQGTGAADDSGLPNDRFFAVRPEGSVSTLKIQRTERGDSAVYLCASSLFVIGNTEAFFGQGTRLTVV.

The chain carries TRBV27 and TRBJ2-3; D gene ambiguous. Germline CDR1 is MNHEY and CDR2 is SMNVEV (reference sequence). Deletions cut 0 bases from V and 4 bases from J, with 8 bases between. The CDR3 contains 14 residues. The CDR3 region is CASSLSQLADTQYF. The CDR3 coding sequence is TGTGCCAGCAGTTTATCGCAGCTAGCAGATACGCAGTATTTT.

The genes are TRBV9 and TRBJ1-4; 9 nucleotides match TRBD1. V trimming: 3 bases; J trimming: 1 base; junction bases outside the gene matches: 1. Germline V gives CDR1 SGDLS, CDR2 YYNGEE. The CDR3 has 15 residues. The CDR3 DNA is TGTGCCAGCAGCGCGGGACAGGGAACTAATGAAAAACTGTTTTTT. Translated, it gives CASSAGQGTNEKLFF.

CDR3 protein: CASSLAGGARETQYF. For the CDR3, the DNA is TGTGCCAGCAGCTTAGCGGGAGGGGCCCGAGAGACCCAGTACTTC. The chain has TRBV5-4 and TRBJ2-5, with TRBD2 matching 10 bases. CDR3 size: 15 residues. CDR1 SGHNT and CDR2 YYREEE come from the germline V gene (reference sequence). V lost 2 bases and J lost 4; bases outside the gene matches: 5.

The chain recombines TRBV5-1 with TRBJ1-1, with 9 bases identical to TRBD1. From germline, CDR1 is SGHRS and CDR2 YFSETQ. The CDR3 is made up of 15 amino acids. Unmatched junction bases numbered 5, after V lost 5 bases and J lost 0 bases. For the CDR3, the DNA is TGCGCCAGCAGAGACAGGGGGATAATGAACACTGAAGCTTTCTTT. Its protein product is CASRDRGIMNTEAFF.

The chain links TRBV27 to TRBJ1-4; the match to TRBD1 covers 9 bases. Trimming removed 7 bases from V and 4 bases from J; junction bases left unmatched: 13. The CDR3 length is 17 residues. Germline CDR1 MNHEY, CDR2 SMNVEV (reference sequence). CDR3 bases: TGTGCCAGCACTTCTCGGACAGGGGCGAGGTATAATGAAAAACTGTTTTTT. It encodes CASTSRTGARYNEKLFF. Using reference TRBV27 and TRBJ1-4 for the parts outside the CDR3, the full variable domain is EAQVTQNPRYLITVTGKKLTVTCSQNMNHEYMSWYRQDPGLGLRQIYYSMNVEVTDKGDVPEGYKVSRKEKRNFPLILESPSPNQTSLYFCASTSRTGARYNEKLFFGSGTQLSVL.

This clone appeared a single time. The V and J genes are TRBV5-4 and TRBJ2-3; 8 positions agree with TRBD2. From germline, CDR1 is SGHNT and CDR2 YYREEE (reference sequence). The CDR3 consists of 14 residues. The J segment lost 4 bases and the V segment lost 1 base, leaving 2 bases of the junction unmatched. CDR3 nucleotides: TGTGCCAGCAGCTTGAAGCGGGGGCCAGATACGCAGTATTTT. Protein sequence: CASSLKRGPDTQYF.

CDR3 region: CSALYRDGYTF. The CDR3 DNA reads TGCAGTGCCCTATACAGGGACGGCTACACCTTC. V and J are TRBV20-1 and TRBJ1-2; a weak D match, TRBD1 (6 bases). CDR3 length: 11 residues. Germline V gene data show CDR1 as DFQATT and CDR2 as SNEGSKA (reference sequence). V shed 6 bases and J shed 8 bases, with 13 bases lying between them.

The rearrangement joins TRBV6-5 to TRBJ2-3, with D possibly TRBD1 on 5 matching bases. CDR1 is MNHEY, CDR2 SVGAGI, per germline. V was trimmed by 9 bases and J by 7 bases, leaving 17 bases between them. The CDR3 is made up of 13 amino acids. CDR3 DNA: TGTGCCAGTAGACCTCAGGGTGAGAATACGCAGTATTTT. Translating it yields CASRPQGENTQYF.

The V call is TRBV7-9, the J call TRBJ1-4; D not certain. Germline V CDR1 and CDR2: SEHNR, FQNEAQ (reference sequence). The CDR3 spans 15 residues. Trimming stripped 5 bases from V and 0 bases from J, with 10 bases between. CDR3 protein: CASSPLGATNEKLFF. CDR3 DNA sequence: TGTGCCAGCAGCCCTCTCGGGGCAACTAATGAAAAACTGTTTTTT. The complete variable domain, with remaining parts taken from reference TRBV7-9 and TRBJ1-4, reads DTGVSQNPRHKITKRGQNVTFRCDPISEHNRLYWYRQTLGQGPEFLTYFQNEAQLEKSRLLSDRFSAERPKGSFSTLEIQRTEQGDSAMYLCASSPLGATNEKLFFGSGTQLSVL.

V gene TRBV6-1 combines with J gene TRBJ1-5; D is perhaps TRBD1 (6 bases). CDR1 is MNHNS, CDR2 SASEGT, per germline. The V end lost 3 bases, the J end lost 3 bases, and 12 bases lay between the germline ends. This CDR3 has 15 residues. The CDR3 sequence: CASSEFNRDNQPQHF. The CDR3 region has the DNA TGTGCCAGCAGTGAGTTTAACAGGGACAATCAGCCCCAGCATTTT.

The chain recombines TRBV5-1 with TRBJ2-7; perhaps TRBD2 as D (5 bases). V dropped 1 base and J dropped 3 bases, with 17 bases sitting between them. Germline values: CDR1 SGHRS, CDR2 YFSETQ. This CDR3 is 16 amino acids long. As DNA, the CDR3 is TGCGCCAGCAGCTTGAAGGCTAGCCGTGTGGGCTACGAGCAGTACTTC. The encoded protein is CASSLKASRVGYEQYF.

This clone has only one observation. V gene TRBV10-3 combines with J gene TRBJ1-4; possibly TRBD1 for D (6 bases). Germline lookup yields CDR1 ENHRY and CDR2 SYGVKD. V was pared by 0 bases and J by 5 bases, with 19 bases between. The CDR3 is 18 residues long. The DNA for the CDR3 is TGTGCCATCAGTGAGTCCAGGGGAAACACTTTTGGGAATGAAAAACTGTTTTTT. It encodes CAISESRGNTFGNEKLFF.

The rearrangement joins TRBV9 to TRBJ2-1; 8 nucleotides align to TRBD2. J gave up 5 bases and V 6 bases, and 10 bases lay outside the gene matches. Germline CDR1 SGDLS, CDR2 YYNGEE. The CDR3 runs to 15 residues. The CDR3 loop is CASTSRTSGHNEQFF. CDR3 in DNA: TGTGCCAGCACCTCCCGCACTAGCGGTCACAATGAGCAGTTCTTC. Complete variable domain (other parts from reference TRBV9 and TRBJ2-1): DSGVTQTPKHLITATGQRVTLRCSPRSGDLSVYWYQQSLDQGLQFLIQYYNGEERAKGNILERFSAQQFPDLHSELNLSSLELGDSALYFCASTSRTSGHNEQFFGPGTRLTVL.

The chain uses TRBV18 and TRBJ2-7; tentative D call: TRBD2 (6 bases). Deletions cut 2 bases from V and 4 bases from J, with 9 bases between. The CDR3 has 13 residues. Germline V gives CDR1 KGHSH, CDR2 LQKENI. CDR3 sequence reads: CASSPLGGYEQYF. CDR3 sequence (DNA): TGTGCCAGCTCACCATTGGGGGGATACGAGCAGTACTTC.

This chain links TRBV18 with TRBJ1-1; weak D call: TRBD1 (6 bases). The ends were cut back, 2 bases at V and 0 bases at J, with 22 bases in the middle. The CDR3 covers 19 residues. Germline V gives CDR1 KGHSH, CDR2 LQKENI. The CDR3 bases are TGTGCCAGCTCACCATCCGCGGGGGGCGGTTTTGTAATGAACACTGAAGCTTTCTTT. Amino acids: CASSPSAGGGFVMNTEAFF.

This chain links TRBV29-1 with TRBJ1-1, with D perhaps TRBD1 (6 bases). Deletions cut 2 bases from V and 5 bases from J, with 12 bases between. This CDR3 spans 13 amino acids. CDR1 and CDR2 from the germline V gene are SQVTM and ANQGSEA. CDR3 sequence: CSVEPGEGTEAFF. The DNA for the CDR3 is TGCAGCGTTGAACCAGGGGAAGGGACTGAAGCTTTCTTT.

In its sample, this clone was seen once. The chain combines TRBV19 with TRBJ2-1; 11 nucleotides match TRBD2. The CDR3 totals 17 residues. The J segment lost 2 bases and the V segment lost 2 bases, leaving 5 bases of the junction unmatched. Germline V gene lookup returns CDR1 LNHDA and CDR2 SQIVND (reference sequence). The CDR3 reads CASSIQTSGIPYNEQFF. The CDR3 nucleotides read TGTGCCAGTAGTATACAGACTAGCGGGATCCCCTACAATGAGCAGTTCTTC.

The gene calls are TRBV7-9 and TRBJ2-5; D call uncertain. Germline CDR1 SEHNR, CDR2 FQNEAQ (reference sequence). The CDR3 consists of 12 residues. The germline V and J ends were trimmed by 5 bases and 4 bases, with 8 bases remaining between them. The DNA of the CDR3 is TGTGCCAGCAGCCCTAGTACAGAGACCCAGTACTTC. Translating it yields CASSPSTETQYF.

The CDR3 spells CASSEGGVGGYTF. The CDR3, as DNA: TGTGCCAGCAGTGAAGGGGGGGTAGGTGGCTACACCTTC. The V gene is TRBV6-1, the J gene TRBJ1-2; possibly TRBD1 for D (5 bases). CDR3 size: 13 residues. Germline assignment: CDR1 MNHNS and CDR2 SASEGT. The V and J ends lost 1 base and 7 bases respectively, with 10 bases between them.